A single T cell receptor beta chain is shown here with its context. Its matching antigen is unknown. TCR sequencing used cDNA made by reverse transcription of extracted RNA. The method was immunoSEQ multiplex PCR; TCRdb's version includes in-frame clones alone and lacks a portion of them. The sample has about 210,000 clones, about three fifths seen once. The V end lost 0 bases, the J end lost 5 bases, and 10 bases lay between the germline ends. There are 14 residues in the CDR3. Germline values: CDR1 MNHEY, CDR2 SMNVEV (reference sequence). Treatment in this sample: oral pan-JAK inhibitor, 5-10 mg twice daily. This record comes from a study of CD8+ T cells in alopecia areata. Study-wide background: Tofacitinib dosing lasted 6 to 18 months, which was then followed by 6 months off drug. Regarding the study as a whole: In scalp and blood, many expanded lesional clones persisted during tofacitinib.

The TCR comes from a human donor with alopecia areata. This chain joins TRBV27 and TRBJ1-1; D is ambiguous. The starting material was CD4+ T cells sorted from blood, obtained at week 4, from a patient treated with tofacitinib. The CDR3 DNA follows: TGTGCCAGCAGTTTATCCCGTTTTCAGACTGAAGCTTTCTTT. As protein: CASSLSRFQTEAFF.